This section outlines one TCR beta chain sequence together with its context. The target antigen is unknown. The data are from a study of siplizumab effects on memory and regulatory T cells. Points from the study as a whole: There were only a minor fraction of alloreactive clones that mapped to unstimulated subsets. Treg-derived clones made up an average of about 73% of mappable alloreactive CD4+ clones with siplizumab and 25% to 30% in controls. Apparently more diverse than memory cells, naive T cells also seemed major alloresponse contributors.

Each sample had roughly 10^5 TCR templates assayed. The protocol was immunoSEQ multiplex PCR, while the TCRdb copy is restricted to in-frame clones and leaves out a portion. The sample records roughly 68,000 clones, roughly 83% being singletons. Germline V CDR1 and CDR2: SGHNT, YYREEE (reference sequence). CDR3 length equals 16 residues. After removal of 0 bases from V and 9 bases from J, the junction contained 9 bases not matched to a gene. The chain carries TRBV5-4 and TRBJ1-6, with 7 bases lining up with TRBD1. Sequencing was carried out using memory CD4+ T cells sorted from blood. The source is a human donor in good health. The CDR3 bases are TGTGCCAGCAGCTTGGAGTATGGGCAGGGGGGTTCACCCCTCCACTTT. Encoded protein: CASSLEYGQGGSPLHF.